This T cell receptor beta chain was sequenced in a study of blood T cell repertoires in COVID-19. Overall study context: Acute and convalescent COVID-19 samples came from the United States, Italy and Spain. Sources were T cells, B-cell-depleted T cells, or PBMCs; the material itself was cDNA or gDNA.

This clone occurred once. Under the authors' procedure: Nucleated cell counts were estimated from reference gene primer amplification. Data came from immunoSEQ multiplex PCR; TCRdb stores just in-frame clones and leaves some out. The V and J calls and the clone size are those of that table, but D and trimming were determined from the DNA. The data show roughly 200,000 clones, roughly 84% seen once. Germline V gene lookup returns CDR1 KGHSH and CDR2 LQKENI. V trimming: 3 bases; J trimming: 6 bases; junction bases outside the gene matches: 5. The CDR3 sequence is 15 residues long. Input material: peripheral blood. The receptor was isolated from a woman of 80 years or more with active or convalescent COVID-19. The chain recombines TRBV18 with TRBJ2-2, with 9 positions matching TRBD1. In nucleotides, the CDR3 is TGTGCCAGCTCACCTCGGACAGGGGAGGCCGGGGAGCTGTTTTTT. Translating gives CASSPRTGEAGELFF.